Listed below are T cell receptor beta chains from one sample, sequenced in a study of cytotoxic CD8 clonotypes in ibrutinib-treated CLL. Profiling relied on immunoSEQ multiplex PCR, and the TCRdb table lists in-frame clones only, not all of them. Found here are over 200,000 clones, about four fifths of them singletons; the top ten hold about an eighth. Specimen: PBMCs, collected after 12 months of ibrutinib treatment. These receptor sequences come from a human donor with chronic lymphocytic leukemia. Both conserved end residues are part of each CDR3. D genes are given only for firm matches. Where a row states a size, it is once, few, many or the class of an expanded clone; other rows omit it.

cdr3_length | d_call | j_call | v_call | clone_size | cdr3_nt | cdr3_aa
13 | . | TRBJ2-7 | TRBV28 | . | TGTGCCAGCAGTTTAGGCAGCTCCTACGAGCAGTACTTC | CASSLGSSYEQYF
15 | TRBD1 | TRBJ2-7 | TRBV19 | . | TGTGCCAGTAGTATAGAGGACAGGGGCACCTACGAGCAGTACTTC | CASSIEDRGTYEQYF
13 | . | TRBJ2-3 | TRBV1 | . | TGCACCAGCAGCCAGGTGACTAGTGATACGCAGTATTTT | CTSSQVTSDTQYF
14 | . | TRBJ2-6 | TRBV2 | . | TGTGCCAGCAGTTTGACAGCGTTGGCCAACGTCCTGACTTTC | CASSLTALANVLTF
12 | . | TRBJ1-2 | TRBV11-2 | few | TGTGCCAGCAGCTTAGAATTGTATGGCTACACCTTC | CASSLELYGYTF
15 | . | TRBJ2-7 | TRBV6-5 | . | TGTGCCAGCAGTTACTCGGGACAAAGTACGGACGAGCAGTACTTC | CASSYSGQSTDEQYF
15 | TRBD2 | TRBJ2-1 | TRBV28 | . | TGTGCCAGCAGACCAAGGCAGGCGGGGGACAATGAGCAGTTCTTC | CASRPRQAGDNEQFF
19 | TRBD1 | TRBJ1-5 | TRBV4-1 | . | TGCGCCAGCAGCCATCTACCGGGACAGGGGGCGATAAGCAATCAGCCCCAGCATTTT | CASSHLPGQGAISNQPQHF
15 | . | TRBJ2-1 | TRBV5-4 | . | TGTGCCAGCAGCTTGGGGAAGAGCTCCTACAATGAGCAGTTCTTC | CASSLGKSSYNEQFF
14 | TRBD1 | TRBJ1-1 | TRBV28 | . | TGTGCCAGCAGTAGGACAGGGACCCCAACGGTGGCTTTCTTT | CASSRTGTPTVAFF
13 | . | TRBJ2-5 | TRBV5-1 | . | TGCGCCAGCAGCATCGGGTACCAAGAGACCCAGTACTTC | CASSIGYQETQYF
14 | . | TRBJ1-5 | TRBV7-9 | . | TGTGCCAGCAGCGGGGACGTACAGGGTCAGCCCCAGCATTTT | CASSGDVQGQPQHF
14 | . | TRBJ1-4 | TRBV7-7 | . | TGTGCTAGCGGACGTGGGGGTAGTAATGAAAAACTGTTTTTT | CASGRGGSNEKLFF
14 | TRBD1 | TRBJ2-1 | TRBV11-2 | . | TGTGCCAGCAGCTTACACAGGGGTGACAATGAGCAGTTCTTC | CASSLHRGDNEQFF
14 | . | TRBJ2-7 | TRBV18 | . | TGTGCCAGCTCACCGGCAGGGGTTACCTACGAGCAGTACTTC | CASSPAGVTYEQYF
12 | . | TRBJ2-1 | TRBV7-3 | few | TGTGCCAGCAGCTCTCGTACTGGTGAACCGTTCTTC | CASSSRTGEPFF
13 | TRBD2 | TRBJ2-7 | TRBV19 | . | TGTGCCAGTAGTCTCTTCCGGGAGGGCGAGCAGTACTTC | CASSLFREGEQYF
14 | . | TRBJ2-1 | TRBV28 | . | TGTGCCAGCTCCGGCCGGCTTCACACGAGTGAGCAGTTCTTC | CASSGRLHTSEQFF
17 | TRBD2 | TRBJ2-1 | TRBV10-1 | . | TGCGCCAGCAGCGAAAACACCGGGACTAGCATCCCCAATGAGCAGTTCTTC | CASSENTGTSIPNEQFF
16 | TRBD2 | TRBJ2-3 | TRBV7-7 | . | TGTGCTAGCAGCCCCCTAGCGGGAGCTCTCACAGATACGCAGTATTTT | CASSPLAGALTDTQYF
16 | TRBD1 | TRBJ2-5 | TRBV15 | medium-sized | TGTGCCACCAGCAGAGATCGAGGGACAGGGGGAGAGACCCAGTACTTC | CATSRDRGTGGETQYF
14 | . | TRBJ2-5 | TRBV7-6 | . | TGTGCCAGCAGCTTAGATGGTAGAGGAGAGACCCAGTACTTC | CASSLDGRGETQYF
13 | . | TRBJ1-5 | TRBV11-2 | . | TGTGCCAGCAGCCCCAACACTGATCAGCCCCAGCATTTT | CASSPNTDQPQHF
14 | . | TRBJ1-4 | TRBV27 | . | TGTGCCAGCAGGCTTCGGGGAACTAATGAAAAACTGTTTTTT | CASRLRGTNEKLFF
18 | TRBD2 | TRBJ2-3 | TRBV4-2 | . | TGTGCCAGCAGCCAAGAGGGACTAGCGGGAGGGTCTACAGATACGCAGTATTTT | CASSQEGLAGGSTDTQYF
16 | TRBD1 | TRBJ1-3 | TRBV4-1 | . | TGCGCCAGCAGCCAAGAGGGGACAGTCTCTGGAAACACCATATATTTT | CASSQEGTVSGNTIYF